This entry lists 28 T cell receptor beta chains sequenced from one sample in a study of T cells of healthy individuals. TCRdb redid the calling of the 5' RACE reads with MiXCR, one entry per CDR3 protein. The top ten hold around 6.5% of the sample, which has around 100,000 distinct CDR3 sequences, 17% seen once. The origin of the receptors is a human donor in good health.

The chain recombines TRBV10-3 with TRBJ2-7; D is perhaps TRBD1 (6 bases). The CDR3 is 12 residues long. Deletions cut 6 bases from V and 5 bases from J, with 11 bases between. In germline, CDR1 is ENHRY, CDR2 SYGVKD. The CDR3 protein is CAIRKQGNEQYF. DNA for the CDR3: TGTGCCATCAGGAAACAGGGCAACGAGCAGTACTTC.

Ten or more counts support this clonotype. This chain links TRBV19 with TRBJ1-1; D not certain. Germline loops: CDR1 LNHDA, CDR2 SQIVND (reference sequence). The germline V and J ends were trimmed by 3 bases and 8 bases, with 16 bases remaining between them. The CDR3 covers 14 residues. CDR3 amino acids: CASSMLAGQTEAFF. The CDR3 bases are TGTGCCAGTAGTATGCTTGCTGGGCAGACCGAAGCTTTCTTT.

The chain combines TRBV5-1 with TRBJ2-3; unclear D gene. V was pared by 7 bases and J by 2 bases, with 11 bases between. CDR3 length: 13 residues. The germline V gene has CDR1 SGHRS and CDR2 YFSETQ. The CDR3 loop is CASAGPSTDTQYF. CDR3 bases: TGCGCCAGCGCAGGCCCCTCCACAGATACGCAGTATTTT.

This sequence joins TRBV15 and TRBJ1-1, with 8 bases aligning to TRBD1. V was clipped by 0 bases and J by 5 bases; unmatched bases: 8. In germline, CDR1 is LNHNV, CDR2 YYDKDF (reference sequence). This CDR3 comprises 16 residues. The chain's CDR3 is CATSRDVQGAGTEAFF. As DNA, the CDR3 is TGTGCCACCAGCAGAGATGTGCAGGGGGCGGGAACTGAAGCTTTCTTT. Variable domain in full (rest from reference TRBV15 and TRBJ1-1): DAMVIQNPRYQVTQFGKPVTLSCSQTLNHNVMYWYQQKSSQAPKLLFHYYDKDFNNEADTPDNFQSRRPNTSFCFLDIRSPGLGDTAMYLCATSRDVQGAGTEAFFGQGTRLTVV.

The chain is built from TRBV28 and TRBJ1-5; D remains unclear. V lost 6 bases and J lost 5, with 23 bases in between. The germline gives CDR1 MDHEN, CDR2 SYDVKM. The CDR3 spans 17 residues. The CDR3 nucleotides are TGTGCCAGCAGCCGGGCAATCCGAGCCAGGCGGGATCAGCCCCAGCATTTT. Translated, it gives CASSRAIRARRDQPQHF.

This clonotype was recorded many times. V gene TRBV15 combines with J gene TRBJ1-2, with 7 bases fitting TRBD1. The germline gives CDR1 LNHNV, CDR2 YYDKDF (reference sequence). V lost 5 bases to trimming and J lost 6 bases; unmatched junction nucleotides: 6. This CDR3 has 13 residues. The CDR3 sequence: CATSVDRLNGYTF. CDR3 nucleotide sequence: TGTGCCACCAGCGTGGACAGGCTCAATGGCTACACCTTC.

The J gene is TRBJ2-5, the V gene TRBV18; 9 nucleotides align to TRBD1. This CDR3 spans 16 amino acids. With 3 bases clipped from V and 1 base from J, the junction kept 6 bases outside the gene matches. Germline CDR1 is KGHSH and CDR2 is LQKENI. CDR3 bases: TGTGCCAGCTCACCCCTGACAGGGGGGAGCCAAGAGACCCAGTACTTC. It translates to CASSPLTGGSQETQYF.

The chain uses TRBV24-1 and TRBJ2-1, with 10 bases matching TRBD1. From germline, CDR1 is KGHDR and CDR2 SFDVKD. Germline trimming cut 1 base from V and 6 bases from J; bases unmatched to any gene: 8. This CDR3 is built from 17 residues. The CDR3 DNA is TGTGCCACCAGTGATTTTGCACGGGACAGGGGTGGCAATGAGCAGTTCTTC. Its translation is CATSDFARDRGGNEQFF.

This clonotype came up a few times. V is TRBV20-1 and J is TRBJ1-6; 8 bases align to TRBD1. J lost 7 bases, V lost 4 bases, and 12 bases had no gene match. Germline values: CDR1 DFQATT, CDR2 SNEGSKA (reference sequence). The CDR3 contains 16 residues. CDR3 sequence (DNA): TGCAGTGCTATCCTGCCCCCCAGGGGGCTGAATTCACCCCTCCACTTT. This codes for CSAILPPRGLNSPLHF.

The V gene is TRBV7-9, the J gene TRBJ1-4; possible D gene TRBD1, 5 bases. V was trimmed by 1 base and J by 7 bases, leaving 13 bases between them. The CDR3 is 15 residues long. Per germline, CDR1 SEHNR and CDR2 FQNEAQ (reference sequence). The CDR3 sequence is CASSLGDHASEKLFF. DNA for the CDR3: TGTGCCAGCAGCTTAGGGGACCACGCTAGTGAAAAACTGTTTTTT. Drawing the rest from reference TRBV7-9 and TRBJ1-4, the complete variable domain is DTGVSQNPRHKITKRGQNVTFRCDPISEHNRLYWYRQTLGQGPEFLTYFQNEAQLEKSRLLSDRFSAERPKGSFSTLEIQRTEQGDSAMYLCASSLGDHASEKLFFGSGTQLSVL.

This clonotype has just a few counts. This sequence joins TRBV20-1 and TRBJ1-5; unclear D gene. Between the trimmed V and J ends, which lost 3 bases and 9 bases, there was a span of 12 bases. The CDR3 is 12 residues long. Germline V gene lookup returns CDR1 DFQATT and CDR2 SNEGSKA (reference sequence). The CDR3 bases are TGCAGTGCTAGTGGGGTACGGTGGCCCCAGCATTTT. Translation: CSASGVRWPQHF.

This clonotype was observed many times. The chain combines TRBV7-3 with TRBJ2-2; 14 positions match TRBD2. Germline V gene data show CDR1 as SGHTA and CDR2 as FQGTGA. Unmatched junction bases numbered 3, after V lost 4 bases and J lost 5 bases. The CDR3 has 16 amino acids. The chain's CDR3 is CASSSGLAGGTGELFF. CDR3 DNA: TGTGCCAGCAGCTCAGGACTAGCGGGAGGAACCGGGGAGCTGTTTTTT. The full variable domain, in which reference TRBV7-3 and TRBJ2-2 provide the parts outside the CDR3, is GAGVSQTPSNKVTEKGKYVELRCDPISGHTALYWYRQSLGQGPEFLIYFQGTGAADDSGLPNDRFFAVRPEGSVSTLKIQRTERGDSAVYLCASSSGLAGGTGELFFGEGSRLTVL.

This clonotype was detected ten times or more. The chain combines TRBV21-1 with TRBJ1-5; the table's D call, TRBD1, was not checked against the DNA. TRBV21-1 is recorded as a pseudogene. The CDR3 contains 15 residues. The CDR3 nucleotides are TGTGCCAGCAGCAAAGCGCGACAGGGCGGTCAGCCCCAGCATTTT. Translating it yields CASSKARQGGQPQHF.

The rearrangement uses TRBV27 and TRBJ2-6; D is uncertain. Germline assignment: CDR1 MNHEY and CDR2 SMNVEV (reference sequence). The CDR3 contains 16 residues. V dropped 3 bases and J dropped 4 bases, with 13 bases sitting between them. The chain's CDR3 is CASSFSLGPGANVLTF. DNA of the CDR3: TGTGCCAGCAGTTTCTCCTTGGGTCCCGGGGCCAACGTCCTGACTTTC.

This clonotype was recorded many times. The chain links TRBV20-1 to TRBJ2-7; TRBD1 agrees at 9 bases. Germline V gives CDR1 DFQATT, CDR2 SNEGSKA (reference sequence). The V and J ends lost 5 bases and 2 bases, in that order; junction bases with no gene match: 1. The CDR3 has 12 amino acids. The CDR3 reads CSARQGAYEQYF. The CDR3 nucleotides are TGCAGTGCTCGACAGGGGGCCTACGAGCAGTACTTC.

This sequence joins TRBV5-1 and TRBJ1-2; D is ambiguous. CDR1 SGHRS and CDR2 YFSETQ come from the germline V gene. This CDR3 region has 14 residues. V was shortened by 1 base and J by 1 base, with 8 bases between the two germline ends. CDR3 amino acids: CASSLRTGNYGYTF. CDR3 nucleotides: TGCGCCAGCAGCTTGCGCACTGGTAACTATGGCTACACCTTC. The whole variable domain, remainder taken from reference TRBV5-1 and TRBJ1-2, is KAGVTQTPRYLIKTRGQQVTLSCSPISGHRSVSWYQQTPGQGLQFLFEYFSETQRNKGNFPGRFSGRQFSNSRSEMNVSTLELGDSALYLCASSLRTGNYGYTFGSGTRLTVV.

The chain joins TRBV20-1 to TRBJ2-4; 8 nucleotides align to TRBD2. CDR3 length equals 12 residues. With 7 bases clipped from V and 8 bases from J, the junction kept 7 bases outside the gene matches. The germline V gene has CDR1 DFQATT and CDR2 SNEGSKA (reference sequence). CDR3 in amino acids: CSVAGFGYIQYF. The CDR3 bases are TGCAGTGTAGCGGGGTTTGGTTACATTCAGTACTTC.

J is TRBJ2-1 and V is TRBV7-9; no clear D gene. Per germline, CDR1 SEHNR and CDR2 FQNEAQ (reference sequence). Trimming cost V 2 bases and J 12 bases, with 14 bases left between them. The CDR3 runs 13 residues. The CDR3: CASSLSHPQRQFF. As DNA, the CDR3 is TGTGCCAGCAGCTTATCCCATCCCCAGAGGCAGTTCTTC.

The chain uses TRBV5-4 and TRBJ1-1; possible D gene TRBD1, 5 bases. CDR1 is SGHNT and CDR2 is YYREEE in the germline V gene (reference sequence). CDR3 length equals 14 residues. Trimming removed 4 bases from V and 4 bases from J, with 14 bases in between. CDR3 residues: CASSPRQKGTEAFF. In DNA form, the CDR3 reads TGTGCCAGCAGCCCTAGACAGAAAGGCACTGAAGCTTTCTTT.

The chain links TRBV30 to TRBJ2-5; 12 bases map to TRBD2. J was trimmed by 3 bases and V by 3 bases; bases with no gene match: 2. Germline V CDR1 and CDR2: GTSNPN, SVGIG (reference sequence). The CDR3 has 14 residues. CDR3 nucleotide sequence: TGTGCCTGGAGACTAGCGGGGGGAAAAGAGACCCAGTACTTC. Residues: CAWRLAGGKETQYF.

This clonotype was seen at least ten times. This CDR3 is CASSDRPGVGSPLHF. The CDR3 nucleotides are TGTGCCAGCAGTGATCGGCCCGGGGTAGGGTCACCCCTCCACTTT. The chain carries TRBV25-1 and TRBJ1-6; D is unclear. V lost 3 bases and J lost 10, with 16 bases in between. The CDR3 spans 15 residues. CDR1 and CDR2 from the germline V gene are MGHDK and SYGVNS. The full variable domain, completed using reference TRBV25-1 and TRBJ1-6, is EADIYQTPRYLVIGTGKKITLECSQTMGHDKMYWYQQDPGMELHLIHYSYGVNSTEKGDLSSESTVSRIRTEHFPLTLESARPSHTSQYLCASSDRPGVGSPLHFGNGTRLTVT.

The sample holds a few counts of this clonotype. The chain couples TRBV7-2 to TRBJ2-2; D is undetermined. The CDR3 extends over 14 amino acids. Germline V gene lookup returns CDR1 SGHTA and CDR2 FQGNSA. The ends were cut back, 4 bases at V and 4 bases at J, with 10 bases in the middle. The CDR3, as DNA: TGTGCCAGCAGCTCCCGGGTGGGCACCGGGGAGCTGTTTTTT. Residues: CASSSRVGTGELFF.

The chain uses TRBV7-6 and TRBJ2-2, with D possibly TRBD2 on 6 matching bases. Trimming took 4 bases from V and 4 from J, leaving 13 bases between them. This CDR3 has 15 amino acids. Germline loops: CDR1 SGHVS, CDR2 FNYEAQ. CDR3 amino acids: CASSWARGSTGELFF. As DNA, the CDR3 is TGTGCCAGCAGCTGGGCTCGGGGGAGCACCGGGGAGCTGTTTTTT.

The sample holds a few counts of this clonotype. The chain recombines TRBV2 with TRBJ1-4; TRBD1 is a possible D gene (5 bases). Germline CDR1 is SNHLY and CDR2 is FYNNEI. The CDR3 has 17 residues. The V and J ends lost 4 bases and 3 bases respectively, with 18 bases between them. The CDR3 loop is CASSVYLGGAANEKLFF. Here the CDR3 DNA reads TGTGCCAGCAGTGTGTATCTGGGAGGGGCGGCTAATGAAAAACTGTTTTTT.

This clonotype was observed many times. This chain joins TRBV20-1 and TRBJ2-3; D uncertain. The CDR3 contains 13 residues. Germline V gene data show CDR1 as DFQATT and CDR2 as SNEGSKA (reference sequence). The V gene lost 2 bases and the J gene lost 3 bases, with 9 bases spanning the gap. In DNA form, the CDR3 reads TGCAGTGCTAGAATACGGGTTACAGATACGCAGTATTTT. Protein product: CSARIRVTDTQYF.

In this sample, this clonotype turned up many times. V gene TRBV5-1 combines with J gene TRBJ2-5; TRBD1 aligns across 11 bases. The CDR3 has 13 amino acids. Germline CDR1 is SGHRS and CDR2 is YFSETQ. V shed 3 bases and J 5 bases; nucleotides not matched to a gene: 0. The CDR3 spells CASSWDRGETQYF. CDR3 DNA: TGCGCCAGCAGCTGGGACAGGGGGGAGACCCAGTACTTC.

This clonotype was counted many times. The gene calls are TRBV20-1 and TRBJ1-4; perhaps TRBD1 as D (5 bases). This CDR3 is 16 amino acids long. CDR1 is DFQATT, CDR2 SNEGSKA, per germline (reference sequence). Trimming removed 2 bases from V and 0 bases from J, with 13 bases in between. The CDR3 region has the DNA TGCAGTGCTAGACCGGGACGGCCTGCAACTAATGAAAAACTGTTTTTT. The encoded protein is CSARPGRPATNEKLFF.

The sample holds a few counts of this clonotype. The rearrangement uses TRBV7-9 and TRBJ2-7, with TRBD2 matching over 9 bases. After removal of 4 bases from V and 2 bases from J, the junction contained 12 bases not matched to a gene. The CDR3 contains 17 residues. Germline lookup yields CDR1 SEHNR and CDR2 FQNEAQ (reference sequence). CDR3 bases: TGTGCCAGCAGCTCAACGGGCAGCGGGAGGACCCCCTACGAGCAGTACTTC. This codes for CASSSTGSGRTPYEQYF.